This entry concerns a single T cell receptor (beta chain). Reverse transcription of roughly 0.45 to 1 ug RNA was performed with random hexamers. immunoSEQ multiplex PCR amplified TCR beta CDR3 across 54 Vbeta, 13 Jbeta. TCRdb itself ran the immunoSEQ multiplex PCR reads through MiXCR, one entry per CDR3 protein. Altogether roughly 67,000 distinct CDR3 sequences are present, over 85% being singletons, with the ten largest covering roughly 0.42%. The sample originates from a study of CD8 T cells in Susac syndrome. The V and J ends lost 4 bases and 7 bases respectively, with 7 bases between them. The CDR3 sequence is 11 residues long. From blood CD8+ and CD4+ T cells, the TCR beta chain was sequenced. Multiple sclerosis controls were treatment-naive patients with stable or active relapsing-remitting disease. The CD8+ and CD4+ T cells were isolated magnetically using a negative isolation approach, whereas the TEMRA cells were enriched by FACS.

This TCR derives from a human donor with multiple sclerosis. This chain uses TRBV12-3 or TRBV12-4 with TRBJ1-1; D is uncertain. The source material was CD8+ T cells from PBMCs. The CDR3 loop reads CASSSRGEAFF. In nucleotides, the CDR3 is TGTGCCAGCAGTTCCCGAGGTGAAGCTTTCTTT.